Following are 22 T cell receptor beta chains from one sample sequenced in a study of blood T cell repertoires in COVID-19. Generated by immunoSEQ multiplex PCR, the TCRdb table keeps only in-frame clones and is missing some. The sample records 150,000 to 200,000 clones, more than 80% being singletons. Sequences were obtained from peripheral blood. The receptors derive from a human donor in a cohort sampled during active COVID-19.

This clone was seen a handful of times. V and J are TRBV6-5 and TRBJ2-3; D remains ambiguous. Germline V gene lookup returns CDR1 MNHEY and CDR2 SVGAGI. V was cut by 7 bases and J by 0 bases, with 2 bases left in between. The CDR3 is 11 residues long. CDR3 in DNA: TGTGCCAGCACTAGCACAGATACGCAGTATTTT. It is translated as CASTSTDTQYF.

The V gene is TRBV5-1, the J gene TRBJ2-7; no clear D gene. V was pared by 0 bases and J by 3 bases, with 4 bases between. In germline, CDR1 is SGHRS, CDR2 YFSETQ. The CDR3 has 12 residues. The CDR3 coding sequence is TGCGCCAGCAGCTTGGCCGTCTACGAGCAGTACTTC. Its translation is CASSLAVYEQYF.

The chain has TRBV5-1 and TRBJ1-1; TRBD1 matches at 7 bases. The junction had 7 bases not matched to a gene; V was cut back by 4 bases and J by 1 base. CDR1 is SGHRS and CDR2 is YFSETQ in the germline V gene. The CDR3 has 15 amino acids. CDR3 residues: CASSAGDSQNTEAFF. In nucleotides, the CDR3 is TGCGCCAGCAGCGCCGGGGACAGCCAGAACACTGAAGCTTTCTTT.

This clone appeared many times. The chain couples TRBV7-2 to TRBJ1-2; D is undetermined. Germline assignment: CDR1 SGHTA and CDR2 FQGNSA. The CDR3 consists of 14 residues. V was shortened by 2 bases and J by 1 base, with 8 bases between the two germline ends. DNA for the CDR3: TGTGCCAGCAGCTTATTAACACGTAACTATGGCTACACCTTC. Translating gives CASSLLTRNYGYTF.

The chain couples TRBV10-3 to TRBJ2-5; D is possibly TRBD2 (6 bases). Germline V gene lookup returns CDR1 ENHRY and CDR2 SYGVKD. CDR3 length: 13 residues. V was shortened by 8 bases and J by 1 base, with 11 bases between the two germline ends. The CDR3 protein is CAIGSGAQETQYF. The CDR3 DNA reads as TGTGCCATCGGTTCGGGAGCCCAAGAGACCCAGTACTTC.

V is TRBV19 and J is TRBJ2-1; 11 bases map to TRBD2. Germline lookup yields CDR1 LNHDA and CDR2 SQIVND (reference sequence). The CDR3 sequence is 12 residues long. Trimming cost V 8 bases and J 15 bases; bases outside gene matches: 9. This chain's CDR3 is CASGPSSGGRFF. The CDR3 bases are TGTGCCAGTGGGCCCTCTAGCGGGGGGCGGTTCTTC.

V usage is TRBV21-1 and J usage is TRBJ1-1; the DNA was not used to check the table's D call, TRBD1. TRBV21-1 is a documented pseudogene. The length of the CDR3 is 11 residues. The CDR3 DNA reads as TGTGCCAGCAGCATCCAGGGTGAAGCTTTCTTT. Encoded protein: CASSIQGEAFF.

This sequence joins TRBV6-5 and TRBJ2-1; the match to TRBD2 covers 9 bases. V lost 6 bases to trimming and J lost 9 bases; unmatched junction nucleotides: 3. The CDR3 extends over 12 amino acids. Germline V lookup: CDR1 MNHEY, CDR2 SVGAGI. The CDR3 DNA follows: TGTGCCAGCAGGACTAGCGGAGCTGAGCAGTTCTTC. Its protein is CASRTSGAEQFF.

This clone was counted once. This chain links TRBV3-1 (or the pseudogene TRBV3-2) with TRBJ2-7, with D possibly matching TRBD2 (6 bases). Trimming pared 4 bases from V and 2 bases from J, leaving 12 bases between. The CDR3 loop spans 14 amino acids. Germline assignment: CDR1 LGHDT and CDR2 YNNKEL (reference sequence). The CDR3 spells CASSLRRGTYEQYF. As DNA, the CDR3 is TGTGCCAGCAGCCTGCGGCGGGGAACCTACGAGCAGTACTTC.

The V gene is TRBV5-1, the J gene TRBJ2-1; TRBD1 matches 7 bases. CDR1 SGHRS and CDR2 YFSETQ come from the germline V gene. V was pared by 0 bases and J by 2 bases, with 5 bases of the junction left unmatched. This CDR3 is built from 16 residues. The CDR3 region is CASSLGYRGTYNEQFF. CDR3 coding DNA: TGCGCCAGCAGCTTGGGGTACAGGGGAACCTACAATGAGCAGTTCTTC.

V gene TRBV5-4 combines with J gene TRBJ2-5; D is undetermined. Per the germline V gene, CDR1 is SGHNT and CDR2 is YYREEE (reference sequence). CDR3 size: 15 residues. Trimming removed 0 bases from V and 5 bases from J, with 14 bases in between. CDR3 amino acids: CASSLGNSLRETQYF. The CDR3, as DNA: TGTGCCAGCAGCTTGGGTAACTCACTCAGGGAGACCCAGTACTTC.

The V gene is TRBV19, the J gene TRBJ1-2, with D perhaps TRBD1 (6 bases). This CDR3 region has 16 residues. Deletions cut 6 bases from V and 8 bases from J, with 25 bases between. The germline V gene encodes CDR1 LNHDA and CDR2 SQIVND (reference sequence). The CDR3 sequence is CASRSLLTGWAAGYTF. Written as DNA, the CDR3 is TGTGCCAGTAGGTCCCTTCTTACAGGGTGGGCAGCGGGCTACACCTTC.

The rearrangement joins TRBV27 to TRBJ2-2; TRBD1 agrees at 9 bases. V trimming: 5 bases; J trimming: 4 bases; junction bases outside the gene matches: 8. The CDR3 has 16 residues. In germline, CDR1 is MNHEY, CDR2 SMNVEV (reference sequence). The CDR3 protein is CASSHRDRARTGELFF. CDR3 sequence (DNA): TGTGCCAGCAGTCACCGGGACAGGGCCCGCACCGGGGAGCTGTTTTTT.

The CDR3 loop reads CASSRDRETTNEKLFF. Here the CDR3 DNA reads TGCGCCAGCAGCAGGGACAGGGAAACAACTAATGAAAAACTGTTTTTT. This chain links TRBV5-1 with TRBJ1-4, with 9 positions matching TRBD1. V trimming: 4 bases; J trimming: 0 bases; junction bases outside the gene matches: 4. The CDR3 has 16 amino acids. The germline V gene encodes CDR1 SGHRS and CDR2 YFSETQ. Based on the CDR3 plus reference TRBV5-1 and TRBJ1-4, the full variable domain is KAGVTQTPRYLIKTRGQQVTLSCSPISGHRSVSWYQQTPGQGLQFLFEYFSETQRNKGNFPGRFSGRQFSNSRSEMNVSTLELGDSALYLCASSRDRETTNEKLFFGSGTQLSVL.

The chain combines TRBV15 with TRBJ1-1; tentative D call: TRBD1 (6 bases). V was pared by 2 bases and J by 6 bases, with 16 bases between. The CDR3 consists of 15 residues. Germline V gene lookup returns CDR1 LNHNV and CDR2 YYDKDF (reference sequence). CDR3 protein: CATSRLSEGGPEAFF. CDR3 bases: TGTGCCACCAGCAGACTGTCAGAAGGGGGTCCTGAAGCTTTCTTT.

There are many counts of this clone. The CDR3 reads CASSYNDRGYGYTF. In DNA, the CDR3 is TGCGCCAGCAGCTACAATGACAGGGGCTATGGCTACACCTTC. The V call is TRBV5-1, the J call TRBJ1-2; 8 nucleotides align to TRBD1. The CDR3 covers 14 residues. The ends lost 3 bases at V and 4 bases at J; junction bases unmatched: 5. The germline CDR1 and CDR2 sequences are SGHRS and YFSETQ.

The V and J genes are TRBV12-5 and TRBJ2-7, with D uncertain. The ends were cut back, 6 bases at V and 0 bases at J, with 12 bases in the middle. From germline, CDR1 is LGHNT and CDR2 FRNRAP. This CDR3 has 14 residues. Here the CDR3 DNA reads TGTGCTAGTGGCCGGTCTATAGCCTCCTACGAGCAGTACTTC. Protein sequence: CASGRSIASYEQYF. The whole variable domain, filled in from reference TRBV12-5 and TRBJ2-7, reads DARVTQTPRHKVTEMGQEVTMRCQPILGHNTVFWYRQTMMQGLELLAYFRNRAPLDDSGMPKDRFSAEMPDATLATLKIQPSEPRDSAVYFCASGRSIASYEQYFGPGTRLTVT.

The V call is TRBV5-1, the J call TRBJ1-4; 10 bases are a match to TRBD1. J was trimmed by 5 bases and V by 9 bases; bases with no gene match: 4. CDR3 length: 13 amino acids. The germline V gene has CDR1 SGHRS and CDR2 YFSETQ. CDR3 protein: CATRQGANEKLFF. The CDR3, as DNA: TGCGCCACGCGACAGGGGGCCAATGAAAAACTGTTTTTT.

CDR3 protein: CASSAPGQIYEQYF. The DNA for the CDR3 is TGTGCCAGCAGCGCCCCGGGACAGATCTACGAGCAGTACTTC. The chain is built from TRBV2 and TRBJ2-7; 7 nucleotides agree with TRBD1. Losses at the gene ends were 6 bases for V and 3 bases for J; bases not matched to a gene: 8. The length of the CDR3 is 14 residues. Germline V gene lookup returns CDR1 SNHLY and CDR2 FYNNEI. Looking up the rest from reference TRBV2 and TRBJ2-7 gives the full variable domain: EPEVTQTPSHQVTQMGQEVILRCVPISNHLYFYWYRQILGQKVEFLVSFYNNEISEKSEIFDDQFSVERPDGSNFTLKIRSTKLEDSAMYFCASSAPGQIYEQYFGPGTRLTVT.

The CDR3 DNA is TGTGCCAGCAGAGAAGGGTCTCTGGGAGAGCCCCAGCATTTT. This translates into CASREGSLGEPQHF. This chain links TRBV7-8 with TRBJ1-5; D unclear. This CDR3 comprises 14 residues. The germline V gene has CDR1 SGHVS and CDR2 FQNEAQ. Trimming took 6 bases from V and 8 from J, leaving 17 bases between them.

A single count supports this clone. The identical CDR3 is also encoded by other nucleotide sequences in the sample. V usage is TRBV9 and J usage is TRBJ1-2; maybe TRBD1 (6 bases). The CDR3 extends over 14 amino acids. Germline V gene data show CDR1 as SGDLS and CDR2 as YYNGEE. V was cut by 0 bases and J by 4 bases, with 10 bases left in between. CDR3 protein: CASSVGGGGYGYTF. The DNA of the CDR3 is TGTGCCAGCAGCGTAGGCGGGGGCGGCTATGGCTACACCTTC. The complete variable domain, with remaining parts taken from reference TRBV9 and TRBJ1-2, reads DSGVTQTPKHLITATGQRVTLRCSPRSGDLSVYWYQQSLDQGLQFLIQYYNGEERAKGNILERFSAQQFPDLHSELNLSSLELGDSALYFCASSVGGGGYGYTFGSGTRLTVV.

In this sample, this clone turned up a few times. The DNA for the CDR3 is TGCGCCAGCAGCCAAAACCCCGGGACTAGCGGACAAGAGACCCAGTACTTC. It encodes CASSQNPGTSGQETQYF. The chain is built from TRBV4-1 and TRBJ2-5; 11 bases fit TRBD2. Germline trimming cut 2 bases from V and 2 bases from J; bases unmatched to any gene: 7. This CDR3 has 17 residues. CDR1 MGHRA and CDR2 YSYEKL come from the germline V gene.